One and the same sample provided the 4 T cell receptor beta chains below, sequenced in a study of T cell clones after liver transplantation. The table came from immunoSEQ multiplex PCR; TCRdb's copy has only in-frame clones and leaves some out. The sample holds over 90,000 clones, about 86% seen once. The material was CD4+ T cells from blood, obtained 47 months after liver transplant. These receptors originate from a human patient who received a liver transplant. Some T cells may be provided by the graft donor.

This chain connects TRBV5-1 to TRBJ2-7, with D possibly matching TRBD2 (6 bases). The CDR3 runs 14 residues. CDR1 SGHRS and CDR2 YFSETQ come from the germline V gene. Trimming pared 7 bases from V and 2 bases from J, leaving 16 bases between. CDR3: CASGSQGGTYEQYF. The DNA of the CDR3 is TGCGCCAGCGGATCCCAGGGAGGTACCTACGAGCAGTACTTC. Variable domain in full (rest from reference TRBV5-1 and TRBJ2-7): KAGVTQTPRYLIKTRGQQVTLSCSPISGHRSVSWYQQTPGQGLQFLFEYFSETQRNKGNFPGRFSGRQFSNSRSEMNVSTLELGDSALYLCASGSQGGTYEQYFGPGTRLTVT.

The chain joins TRBV4-3 to TRBJ1-4, with a weak D call TRBD1 (6 bases). Trimming pared 0 bases from V and 7 bases from J, leaving 15 bases between. This CDR3 region has 16 residues. Germline CDR1 is LGHNA and CDR2 is YSLEER. CDR3 region: CASSQDGGGAGEKLFF. In DNA, the CDR3 is TGCGCCAGCAGCCAAGATGGGGGGGGCGCGGGTGAAAAACTGTTTTTT.

This chain uses TRBV4-1 with TRBJ1-4; 9 nucleotides agree with TRBD1. Trimming cost V 4 bases and J 4 bases; bases outside gene matches: 4. This CDR3 spans 15 amino acids. The V gene's germline CDR1 is MGHRA and CDR2 YSYEKL. CDR3 loop: CASSLSTGGNEKLFF. The DNA for the CDR3 is TGCGCCAGCAGCCTATCGACAGGGGGTAATGAAAAACTGTTTTTT.

The rearrangement joins TRBV9 to TRBJ1-1; D not resolved. V gave up 0 bases and J gave up 1 base, with 7 bases separating them. CDR1 is SGDLS and CDR2 is YYNGEE in the germline V gene. The CDR3 has 14 residues. DNA for the CDR3: TGTGCCAGCAGCGTAGGTGGGGAGAACACTGAAGCTTTCTTT. Amino acids: CASSVGGENTEAFF.